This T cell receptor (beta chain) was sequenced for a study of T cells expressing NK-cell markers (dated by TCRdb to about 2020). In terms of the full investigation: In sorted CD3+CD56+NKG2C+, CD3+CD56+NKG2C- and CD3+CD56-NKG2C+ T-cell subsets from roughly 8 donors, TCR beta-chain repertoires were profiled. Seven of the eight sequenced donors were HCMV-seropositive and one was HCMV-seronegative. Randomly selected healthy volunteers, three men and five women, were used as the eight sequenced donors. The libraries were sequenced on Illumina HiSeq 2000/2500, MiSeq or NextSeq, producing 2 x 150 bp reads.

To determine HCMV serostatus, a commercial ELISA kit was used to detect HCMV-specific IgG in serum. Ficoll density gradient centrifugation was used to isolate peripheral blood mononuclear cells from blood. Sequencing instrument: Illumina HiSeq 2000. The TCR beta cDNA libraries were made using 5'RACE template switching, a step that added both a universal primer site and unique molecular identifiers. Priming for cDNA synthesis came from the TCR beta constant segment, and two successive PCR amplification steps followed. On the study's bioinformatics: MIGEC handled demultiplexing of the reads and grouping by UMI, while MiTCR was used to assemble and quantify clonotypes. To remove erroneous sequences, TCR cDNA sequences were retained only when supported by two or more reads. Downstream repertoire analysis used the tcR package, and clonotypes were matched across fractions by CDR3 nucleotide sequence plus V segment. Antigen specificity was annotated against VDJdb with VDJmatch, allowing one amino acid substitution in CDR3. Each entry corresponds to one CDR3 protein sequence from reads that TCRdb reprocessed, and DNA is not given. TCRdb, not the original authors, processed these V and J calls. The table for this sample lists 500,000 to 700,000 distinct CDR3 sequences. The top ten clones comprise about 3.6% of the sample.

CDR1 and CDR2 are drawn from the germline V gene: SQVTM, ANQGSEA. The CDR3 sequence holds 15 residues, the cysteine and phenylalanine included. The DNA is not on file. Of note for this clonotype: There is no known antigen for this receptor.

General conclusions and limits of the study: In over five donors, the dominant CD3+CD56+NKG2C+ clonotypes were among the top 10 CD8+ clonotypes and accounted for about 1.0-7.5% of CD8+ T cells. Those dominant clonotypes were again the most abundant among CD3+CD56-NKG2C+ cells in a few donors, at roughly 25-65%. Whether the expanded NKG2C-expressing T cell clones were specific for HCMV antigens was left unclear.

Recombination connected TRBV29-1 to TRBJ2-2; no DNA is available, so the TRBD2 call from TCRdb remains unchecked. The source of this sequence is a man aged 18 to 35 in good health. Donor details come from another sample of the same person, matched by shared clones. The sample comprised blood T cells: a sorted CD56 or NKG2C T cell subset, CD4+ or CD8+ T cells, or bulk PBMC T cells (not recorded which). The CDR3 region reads CSARRIADNTGELFF.